Listed below are T cell receptor beta chains from one sample, sequenced in a study of T cell responses to AZD1222 COVID-19 vaccine. Measured with immunoSEQ multiplex PCR; TCRdb has only the in-frame clones, and not every one. This sample has tens of thousands of clones, with 88% found just once. The sequencing here drew on peripheral blood, taken on day 0 of MenACWY control vaccination. Receptors were obtained from an adult in good health. Each CDR3 is given with its conserved first and last residue. The order of the fields is clone size, CDR3 length, J gene, D gene, V gene, CDR3 protein, CDR3 DNA. The D gene is left open where the match is weak. The size entry is marked missing in some rows and otherwise reads once, few, many or a size class.

clone_size: once; cdr3_length: 15; j_call: TRBJ1-3; d_call: -; v_call: TRBV7-9; cdr3_aa: CASSLGSGRGNTIYF; cdr3_nt: TGTGCCAGCAGCTTAGGATCAGGGAGGGGAAACACCATATATTTT
clone_size: -; cdr3_length: 14; j_call: TRBJ2-7; d_call: -; v_call: TRBV6-5; cdr3_aa: CASSSGTGYYEQYF; cdr3_nt: TGTGCCAGCAGCTCCGGGACGGGGTACTACGAGCAGTACTTC
clone_size: -; cdr3_length: 15; j_call: TRBJ1-5; d_call: -; v_call: TRBV6-2/TRBV6-3; cdr3_aa: CASSYRQERGQPQHF; cdr3_nt: TGTGCCAGCAGTTACCGGCAGGAACGGGGTCAGCCCCAGCATTTT
clone_size: -; cdr3_length: 14; j_call: TRBJ1-1; d_call: -; v_call: TRBV6-5; cdr3_aa: CASSSGGRRTEAFF; cdr3_nt: TGTGCCAGCAGTTCGGGAGGGAGGCGTACTGAAGCTTTCTTT
clone_size: -; cdr3_length: 11; j_call: TRBJ1-1; d_call: -; v_call: TRBV29-1; cdr3_aa: CSASNEREAFF; cdr3_nt: TGCAGCGCCTCTAATGAGCGTGAAGCTTTCTTT
clone_size: -; cdr3_length: 14; j_call: TRBJ2-5; d_call: -; v_call: TRBV4-2; cdr3_aa: CASSQADNQETQYF; cdr3_nt: TGTGCCAGCAGCCAAGCTGACAACCAAGAGACCCAGTACTTC
clone_size: -; cdr3_length: 15; j_call: TRBJ2-4; d_call: -; v_call: TRBV30; cdr3_aa: CAWSPGILAKNIQYF; cdr3_nt: TGTGCCTGGAGTCCCGGGATATTAGCCAAAAACATTCAGTACTTC
clone_size: -; cdr3_length: 16; j_call: TRBJ2-7; d_call: TRBD1; v_call: TRBV6-1; cdr3_aa: CASSDHRTGGPYEQYF; cdr3_nt: TGTGCCAGCAGTGACCACCGGACAGGAGGTCCCTACGAGCAGTACTTC
clone_size: -; cdr3_length: 13; j_call: TRBJ1-1; d_call: -; v_call: TRBV27; cdr3_aa: CASSFRRNTEAFF; cdr3_nt: TGTGCCAGCAGTTTCAGGCGGAACACTGAAGCTTTCTTT
clone_size: -; cdr3_length: 14; j_call: TRBJ1-2; d_call: TRBD1; v_call: TRBV3-1/TRBV3-2; cdr3_aa: CASSPGTGWYGYTF; cdr3_nt: TGTGCCAGCAGCCCCGGGACAGGGTGGTATGGCTACACCTTC
clone_size: -; cdr3_length: 14; j_call: TRBJ1-1; d_call: TRBD1; v_call: TRBV6-5; cdr3_aa: CASSTGDRVSEAFF; cdr3_nt: TGTGCCAGCAGTACAGGGGACAGAGTATCTGAAGCTTTCTTT
clone_size: -; cdr3_length: 15; j_call: TRBJ1-1; d_call: -; v_call: TRBV7-8; cdr3_aa: CASSLLGGDNTEAFF; cdr3_nt: TGTGCCAGCAGCTTGTTAGGGGGAGATAACACTGAAGCTTTCTTT
clone_size: once; cdr3_length: 16; j_call: TRBJ1-2; d_call: -; v_call: TRBV7-9; cdr3_aa: CASSPPSGMGENGYTF; cdr3_nt: TGTGCCAGCAGCCCCCCCTCCGGAATGGGGGAGAATGGCTACACCTTC
clone_size: -; cdr3_length: 12; j_call: TRBJ1-1; d_call: TRBD1; v_call: TRBV27; cdr3_aa: CASHRQGAAAFF; cdr3_nt: TGTGCCAGCCACCGGCAGGGGGCTGCAGCTTTCTTT
clone_size: -; cdr3_length: 15; j_call: TRBJ2-7; d_call: TRBD2; v_call: TRBV5-4; cdr3_aa: CASSPGGDRTYEQYF; cdr3_nt: TGTGCCAGCAGCCCTGGGGGGGACCGAACCTACGAGCAGTACTTC
clone_size: -; cdr3_length: 15; j_call: TRBJ2-7; d_call: -; v_call: TRBV3-1/TRBV3-2; cdr3_aa: CASSYQGRETYEQYF; cdr3_nt: TGTGCCAGCAGCTATCAGGGGAGAGAAACCTACGAGCAGTACTTC
clone_size: -; cdr3_length: 15; j_call: TRBJ2-2; d_call: TRBD1; v_call: TRBV9; cdr3_aa: CASSQRTGDTGELFF; cdr3_nt: TGTGCCAGCAGCCAGCGGACAGGGGACACCGGGGAGCTGTTTTTT
clone_size: -; cdr3_length: 13; j_call: TRBJ2-7; d_call: TRBD1; v_call: TRBV30; cdr3_aa: CAWSGTGTNEQYF; cdr3_nt: TGTGCCTGGAGTGGGACAGGGACAAACGAGCAGTACTTC
clone_size: -; cdr3_length: 16; j_call: TRBJ2-1; d_call: TRBD2; v_call: TRBV5-1; cdr3_aa: CASNSGGGSLNNEQFF; cdr3_nt: TGCGCCAGCAACTCTGGCGGGGGGTCCTTAAACAATGAGCAGTTCTTC
clone_size: once; cdr3_length: 14; j_call: TRBJ2-3; d_call: -; v_call: TRBV7-2; cdr3_aa: CASRLLGSADTQYF; cdr3_nt: TGTGCCAGCAGACTATTGGGTAGCGCAGATACGCAGTATTTT
clone_size: -; cdr3_length: 13; j_call: TRBJ1-5; d_call: -; v_call: TRBV3-1/TRBV3-2; cdr3_aa: CASSQRNNQPQHF; cdr3_nt: TGTGCCAGCAGCCAAAGAAACAATCAGCCCCAGCATTTT
clone_size: -; cdr3_length: 16; j_call: TRBJ1-1; d_call: -; v_call: TRBV19; cdr3_aa: CASRSQAGAWNTEAFF; cdr3_nt: TGTGCCAGTAGGTCACAAGCGGGGGCTTGGAACACTGAAGCTTTCTTT
clone_size: -; cdr3_length: 15; j_call: TRBJ1-6; d_call: TRBD1; v_call: TRBV4-1; cdr3_aa: CASSQDRTGNSPLHF; cdr3_nt: TGCGCCAGCAGCCAAGATCGGACAGGAAATTCACCCCTCCACTTT
clone_size: -; cdr3_length: 16; j_call: TRBJ2-2; d_call: TRBD1; v_call: TRBV6-2/TRBV6-3; cdr3_aa: CASSSSTGRNTGELFF; cdr3_nt: TGTGCCAGCAGTTCCTCGACAGGGCGGAACACCGGGGAGCTGTTTTTT
clone_size: -; cdr3_length: 14; j_call: TRBJ2-2; d_call: TRBD2; v_call: TRBV29-1; cdr3_aa: CSILAGGTTGELFF; cdr3_nt: TGCAGCATCCTAGCGGGGGGGACCACCGGGGAGCTGTTTTTT
clone_size: once; cdr3_length: 15; j_call: TRBJ1-5; d_call: -; v_call: TRBV12-2; cdr3_aa: CASRLVLRVKQPQHF; cdr3_nt: TGTGCAAGTCGCTTAGTCCTAAGGGTCAAACAGCCCCAGCATTTT
clone_size: -; cdr3_length: 13; j_call: TRBJ1-4; d_call: -; v_call: TRBV30; cdr3_aa: CAWTSGWGEKLFF; cdr3_nt: TGTGCCTGGACGTCTGGGTGGGGCGAAAAACTGTTTTTT
clone_size: -; cdr3_length: 20; j_call: TRBJ2-2; d_call: TRBD1; v_call: TRBV11-3; cdr3_aa: CASRNPRDRGSLGAAGELFF; cdr3_nt: TGTGCCAGCAGGAACCCCCGGGACAGAGGTTCCCTCGGGGCGGCCGGGGAGCTGTTTTTT
clone_size: -; cdr3_length: 15; j_call: TRBJ1-6; d_call: -; v_call: TRBV19; cdr3_aa: CASSMFWGGDSPLHF; cdr3_nt: TGTGCCAGTAGTATGTTTTGGGGAGGTGATTCACCCCTCCACTTT
clone_size: -; cdr3_length: 15; j_call: TRBJ1-3; d_call: -; v_call: TRBV3-1/TRBV3-2; cdr3_aa: CASSLSSARGNTIYF; cdr3_nt: TGTGCCAGCAGCCTTTCCTCGGCAAGAGGAAACACCATATATTTT
clone_size: -; cdr3_length: 12; j_call: TRBJ1-1; d_call: -; v_call: TRBV9; cdr3_aa: CASSVGQSEAFF; cdr3_nt: TGTGCCAGCAGCGTAGGACAGAGTGAAGCTTTCTTT
clone_size: -; cdr3_length: 15; j_call: TRBJ1-4; d_call: TRBD1; v_call: TRBV10-2; cdr3_aa: CASSPNDREGEKLFF; cdr3_nt: TGCGCCAGCAGCCCTAACGACAGGGAGGGTGAAAAACTGTTTTTT
clone_size: -; cdr3_length: 15; j_call: TRBJ1-2; d_call: TRBD1; v_call: TRBV3-1/TRBV3-2; cdr3_aa: CASSRPGQGAYGYTF; cdr3_nt: TGTGCCAGCAGCCGACCGGGACAGGGGGCTTATGGCTACACCTTC
clone_size: -; cdr3_length: 12; j_call: TRBJ2-7; d_call: -; v_call: TRBV7-9; cdr3_aa: CASSPVTYEQYF; cdr3_nt: TGTGCCAGCAGCCCCGTGACCTACGAGCAGTACTTC
clone_size: -; cdr3_length: 16; j_call: TRBJ1-1; d_call: -; v_call: TRBV6-6; cdr3_aa: CASSYSGGLGNTEAFF; cdr3_nt: TGTGCCAGCAGTTACTCGGGGGGACTGGGGAACACTGAAGCTTTCTTT
clone_size: -; cdr3_length: 13; j_call: TRBJ1-5; d_call: -; v_call: TRBV5-1; cdr3_aa: CASSPGRDQPQHF; cdr3_nt: TGCGCCAGCAGCCCAGGACGGGATCAGCCCCAGCATTTT
clone_size: -; cdr3_length: 16; j_call: TRBJ1-3; d_call: -; v_call: TRBV7-9; cdr3_aa: CASSEGQIRSGNTIYF; cdr3_nt: TGTGCCAGCAGCGAAGGACAGATCCGCTCTGGAAACACCATATATTTT
clone_size: once; cdr3_length: 16; j_call: TRBJ2-5; d_call: TRBD2; v_call: TRBV5-1; cdr3_aa: CASSLGGLLYQETQYF; cdr3_nt: TGCGCCAGCAGCTTGGGGGGACTACTGTACCAAGAGACCCAGTACTTC
clone_size: -; cdr3_length: 14; j_call: TRBJ1-4; d_call: -; v_call: TRBV28; cdr3_aa: CASGLSGGYRKLFF; cdr3_nt: TGTGCCAGCGGATTGTCCGGGGGCTATCGAAAACTGTTTTTT
clone_size: -; cdr3_length: 14; j_call: TRBJ1-5; d_call: TRBD1; v_call: TRBV28; cdr3_aa: CASSLGQDNQPQHF; cdr3_nt: TGTGCCAGCAGTTTGGGACAGGACAATCAGCCCCAGCATTTT
clone_size: -; cdr3_length: 16; j_call: TRBJ1-1; d_call: -; v_call: TRBV6-5; cdr3_aa: CASSYLRRGSGPEAFF; cdr3_nt: TGTGCCAGCAGTTACCTCCGCCGGGGGTCAGGTCCGGAAGCTTTCTTT
clone_size: -; cdr3_length: 14; j_call: TRBJ2-6; d_call: -; v_call: TRBV28; cdr3_aa: CASSSLSGANVLTF; cdr3_nt: TGTGCCAGCAGTTCCCTCTCTGGGGCCAACGTCCTGACTTTC
clone_size: -; cdr3_length: 14; j_call: TRBJ1-5; d_call: -; v_call: TRBV19; cdr3_aa: CASSIVDTDQPQHF; cdr3_nt: TGTGCCAGTAGTATAGTGGACACTGATCAGCCCCAGCATTTT
clone_size: -; cdr3_length: 13; j_call: TRBJ2-7; d_call: TRBD1; v_call: TRBV19; cdr3_aa: CASGQGHSYEQYF; cdr3_nt: TGTGCCAGTGGACAGGGGCACTCCTACGAGCAGTACTTC
clone_size: -; cdr3_length: 13; j_call: TRBJ2-7; d_call: -; v_call: TRBV5-1; cdr3_aa: CASSLTGNYEQYF; cdr3_nt: TGCGCCAGCAGCTTAACAGGAAATTACGAGCAGTACTTC
clone_size: -; cdr3_length: 12; j_call: TRBJ1-5; d_call: -; v_call: TRBV20-1; cdr3_aa: CSASDSNQPQHF; cdr3_nt: TGCAGTGCTAGTGATAGCAATCAGCCCCAGCATTTT
clone_size: few; cdr3_length: 15; j_call: TRBJ1-4; d_call: -; v_call: TRBV14; cdr3_aa: CASSQAGVNNEKLFF; cdr3_nt: TGTGCCAGCAGCCAAGCGGGGGTAAATAATGAAAAACTGTTTTTT
clone_size: -; cdr3_length: 13; j_call: TRBJ1-5; d_call: -; v_call: TRBV30; cdr3_aa: CAWGDTGNQPQHF; cdr3_nt: TGTGCCTGGGGGGACACCGGCAATCAGCCCCAGCATTTT
clone_size: -; cdr3_length: 13; j_call: TRBJ1-6; d_call: TRBD1; v_call: TRBV30; cdr3_aa: CAWTGTGDSPLHF; cdr3_nt: TGTGCCTGGACCGGGACAGGGGACTCACCCCTCCACTTT
clone_size: -; cdr3_length: 16; j_call: TRBJ1-5; d_call: TRBD1; v_call: TRBV5-4; cdr3_aa: CASRSGTGFWSQPQHF; cdr3_nt: TGTGCCAGCAGGTCCGGGACAGGTTTTTGGTCTCAGCCCCAGCATTTT
clone_size: -; cdr3_length: 14; j_call: TRBJ1-2; d_call: -; v_call: TRBV6-5; cdr3_aa: CASSYSIADYGYTF; cdr3_nt: TGTGCCAGCAGTTACTCGATAGCAGACTATGGCTACACCTTC
clone_size: -; cdr3_length: 15; j_call: TRBJ2-1; d_call: -; v_call: TRBV3-1/TRBV3-2; cdr3_aa: CASSPVMSSYNEQFF; cdr3_nt: TGTGCCAGCAGCCCGGTAATGAGCTCCTACAATGAGCAGTTCTTC
clone_size: once; cdr3_length: 17; j_call: TRBJ2-3; d_call: -; v_call: TRBV21-1; cdr3_aa: CASSKFVTSGNTDTQYF; cdr3_nt: TGTGCCAGCAGCAAATTCGTCACTAGCGGCAACACAGATACGCAGTATTTT
clone_size: few; cdr3_length: 17; j_call: TRBJ1-3; d_call: -; v_call: TRBV7-2; cdr3_aa: CASSPFSAATSGNTIYF; cdr3_nt: TGTGCCAGCAGCCCTTTCTCGGCAGCAACCTCTGGAAACACCATATATTTT
clone_size: -; cdr3_length: 13; j_call: TRBJ1-3; d_call: -; v_call: TRBV15; cdr3_aa: CATSRSSADTIYF; cdr3_nt: TGTGCCACCAGCAGATCCTCGGCGGACACCATATATTTT